This T cell receptor beta chain was sequenced in a study of blood T cell repertoires in COVID-19. Note on this clone: Because the CDR3's place on the DNA is in doubt, the DNA is left out and the CDR3 is given as listed by TCRdb.

Clones were sequenced by immunoSEQ multiplex PCR, and TCRdb holds only the in-frame ones, with some missing. The sample has approximately 250,000 clones; 75% to 85% are singletons. Germline lookup yields CDR1 KGHDR and CDR2 SFDVKD. 15 amino acids form the CDR3, both terminal residues included. Source material: peripheral blood. The rearrangement joins TRBV24-1 to TRBJ2-3; no DNA check was done on the table's D call, TRBD2. The TCR originated in a human donor in a cohort sampled during active COVID-19. CDR3 sequence reads: CATSDFRGNTDTQYF.